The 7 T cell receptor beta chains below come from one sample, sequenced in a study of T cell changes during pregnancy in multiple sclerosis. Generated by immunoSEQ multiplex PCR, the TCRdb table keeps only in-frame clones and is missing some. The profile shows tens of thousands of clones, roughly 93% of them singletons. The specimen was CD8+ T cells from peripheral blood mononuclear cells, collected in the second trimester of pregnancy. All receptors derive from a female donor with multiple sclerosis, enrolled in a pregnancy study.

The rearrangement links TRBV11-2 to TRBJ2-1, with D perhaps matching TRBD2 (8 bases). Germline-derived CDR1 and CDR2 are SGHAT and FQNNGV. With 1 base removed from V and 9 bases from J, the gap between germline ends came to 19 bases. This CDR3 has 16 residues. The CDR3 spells CASSLVPGRGLPEQFF. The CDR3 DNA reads TGTGCCAGCAGCTTAGTTCCCGGGAGGGGGCTTCCTGAGCAGTTCTTC.

The CDR3 is CATSSGPTYEQYF. The DNA of the CDR3 is TGTGCCACCTCTAGCGGGCCCACCTACGAGCAGTACTTC. The chain has TRBV19 and TRBJ2-7; the match to TRBD2 covers 8 bases. The germline V gene encodes CDR1 LNHDA and CDR2 SQIVND (reference sequence). There are 13 residues in the CDR3. J lost 2 bases, V lost 10 bases, and 7 bases had no gene match.

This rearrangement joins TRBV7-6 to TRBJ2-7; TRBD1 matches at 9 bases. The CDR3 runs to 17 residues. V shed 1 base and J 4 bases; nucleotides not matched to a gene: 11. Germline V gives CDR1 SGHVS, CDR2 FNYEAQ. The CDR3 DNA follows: TGTGCCAGCAGCTTAGACCACCCTAGGACAGGGGTTTACGAGCAGTACTTC. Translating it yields CASSLDHPRTGVYEQYF.

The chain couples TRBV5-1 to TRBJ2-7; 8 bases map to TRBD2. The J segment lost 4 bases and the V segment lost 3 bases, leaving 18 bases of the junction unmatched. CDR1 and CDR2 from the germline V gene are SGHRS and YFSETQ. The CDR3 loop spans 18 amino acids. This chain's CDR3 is CASSSGLETISGRYEQYF. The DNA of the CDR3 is TGCGCCAGCAGCTCGGGACTAGAAACAATAAGTGGAAGATACGAGCAGTACTTC. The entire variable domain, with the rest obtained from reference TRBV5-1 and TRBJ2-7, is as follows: KAGVTQTPRYLIKTRGQQVTLSCSPISGHRSVSWYQQTPGQGLQFLFEYFSETQRNKGNFPGRFSGRQFSNSRSEMNVSTLELGDSALYLCASSSGLETISGRYEQYFGPGTRLTVT.

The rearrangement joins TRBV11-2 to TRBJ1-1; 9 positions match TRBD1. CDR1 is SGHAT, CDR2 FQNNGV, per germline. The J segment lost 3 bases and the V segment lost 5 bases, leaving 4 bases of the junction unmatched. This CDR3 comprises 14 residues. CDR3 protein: CASSGQGFDTEAFF. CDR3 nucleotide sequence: TGTGCCAGCAGCGGACAGGGGTTCGACACTGAAGCTTTCTTT.

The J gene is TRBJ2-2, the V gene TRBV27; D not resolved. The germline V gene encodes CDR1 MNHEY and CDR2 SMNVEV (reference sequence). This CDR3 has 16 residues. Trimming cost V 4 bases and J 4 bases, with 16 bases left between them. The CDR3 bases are TGTGCCAGCAGTTCGAATCCTGGCTCGGGCACCGGGGAGCTGTTTTTT. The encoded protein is CASSSNPGSGTGELFF.

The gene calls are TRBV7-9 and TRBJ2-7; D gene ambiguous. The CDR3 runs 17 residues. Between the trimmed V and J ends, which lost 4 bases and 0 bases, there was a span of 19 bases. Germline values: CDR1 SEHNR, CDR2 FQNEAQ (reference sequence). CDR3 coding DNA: TGTGCCAGCAGCTCCATTCTAGGCTCGACGAACTCCTACGAGCAGTACTTC. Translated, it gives CASSSILGSTNSYEQYF.